This T cell receptor beta chain derives from a study of T cells in Graves' hyperthyroidism and ophthalmopathy. This clonotype has a count of ten or more. Its specificity is unknown. The CDR3 sequence is 13 residues long. The V gene's germline CDR1 is GTSNPN and CDR2 SVGIG (reference sequence). Trimming took 8 bases from V and 0 from J, leaving 12 bases between them. Overall study results and limits: A model using 13 V-J features told ophthalmopathy apart from stable hyperthyroidism.

RNA transcripts were the template for amplifying TCR beta CDR3 regions. The TCR CDR3 was amplified in a first-round RT-PCR using the HTBI primer set. Each CDR3 protein is one row after TCRdb ran MiXCR on the multiplex PCR reads. The repertoire has a few hundred thousand distinct CDR3 sequences, more than 15% of them found once; the top ten carry approximately 32%. Among ophthalmopathy patients, the Clinical Activity Score reached at least 3, the NOSPECS grade reached at least 4, and duration remained under 3 months. The PBMCs studied were ones that came from about 10 ml fresh peripheral blood. This sequence originates from a woman aged 25 to 39 with Graves' ophthalmopathy. V usage is TRBV30 and J usage is TRBJ2-3, with a weak D call TRBD2 (7 bases). The source material was blood. This CDR3 is CATEGGSTDTQYF. The CDR3 coding sequence is TGTGCCACTGAGGGGGGGAGCACAGATACGCAGTATTTT.